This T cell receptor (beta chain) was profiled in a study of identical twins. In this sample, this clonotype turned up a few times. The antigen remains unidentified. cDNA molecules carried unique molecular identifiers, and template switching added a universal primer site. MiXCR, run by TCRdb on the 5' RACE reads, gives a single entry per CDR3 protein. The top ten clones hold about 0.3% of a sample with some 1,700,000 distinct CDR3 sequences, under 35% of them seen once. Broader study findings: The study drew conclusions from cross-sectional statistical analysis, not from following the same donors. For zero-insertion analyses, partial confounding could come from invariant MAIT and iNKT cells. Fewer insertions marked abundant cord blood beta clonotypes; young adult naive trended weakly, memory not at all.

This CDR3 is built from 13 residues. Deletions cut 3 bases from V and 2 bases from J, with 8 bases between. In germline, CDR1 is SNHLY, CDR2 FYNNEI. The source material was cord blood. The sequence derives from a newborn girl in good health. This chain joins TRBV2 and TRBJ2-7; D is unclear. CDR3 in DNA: TGTGCCAGCAGTGAGAGACATACCTACGAGCAGTACTTC. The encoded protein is CASSERHTYEQYF.